The 17 T cell receptor beta chains below come from one sample, sequenced in a study of Ad26.COV2.S vaccination and SARS-CoV-2 variants. Here immunoSEQ multiplex PCR was the method, and the copy in TCRdb shows in-frame clones only, minus some. Here the sample spans over 400,000 clones, around 92% being singletons. The treatment denotes: roughly 18 received Ad26.COV2.S at low or high dose, single or two shots; about 5 received placebo; per-sample allocation not given. Sampling occurred on day 63 after the first vaccine or placebo injection. This material consisted of peripheral blood, taken in a trial of Ad26.COV2.S vaccine versus placebo. All receptors derive from a person aged 18-65 years who received the Ad26.COV2.S COVID-19 vaccine or a placebo.

A word on this clone: The identical CDR3 is also encoded by other nucleotide sequences in the sample. The chain has TRBV6-2 or TRBV6-3 and TRBJ2-4; D unresolved. This CDR3 has 14 amino acids. From germline, CDR1 is MNHEY and CDR2 SVGEGT. V shed 2 bases and J shed 0 bases, with 5 bases lying between them. CDR3 nucleotide sequence: TGTGCCAGCAGTTACGGGTTAGCCAAAAACATTCAGTACTTC. Translated: CASSYGLAKNIQYF.

The rearrangement links TRBV5-6 to TRBJ2-3, with 9 bases fitting TRBD2. Germline trimming cut 3 bases from V and 1 base from J; bases unmatched to any gene: 15. The length of the CDR3 is 19 residues. CDR1 and CDR2 (germline): SGHDT, YYEEEE. The CDR3 coding sequence is TGTGCCAGCAGCTCCAGGATTAGCGGGGGTCCCCTCGGCACAGATACGCAGTATTTT. Translated, it gives CASSSRISGGPLGTDTQYF.

The sample holds a few counts of this clone. The chain links TRBV6-5 to TRBJ1-4, with a possible D match to TRBD1 (5 bases). Trimming took 7 bases from V and 5 from J, leaving 17 bases between them. Germline assignment: CDR1 MNHEY and CDR2 SVGAGI. The CDR3 spans 15 residues. CDR3 sequence (DNA): TGTGCCAGCAACCTTAGAGGGGAGTTAAATGAAAAACTGTTTTTT. This gives the protein CASNLRGELNEKLFF.

The V and J genes are TRBV30 and TRBJ1-2, with D perhaps TRBD1 (6 bases). The germline V and J ends were trimmed by 0 bases and 4 bases, with 12 bases remaining between them. The CDR3 is made up of 14 amino acids. The V gene's germline CDR1 is GTSNPN and CDR2 SVGIG (reference sequence). The chain's CDR3 is CAWSVRGQSYGYTF. CDR3 sequence (DNA): TGTGCCTGGAGTGTTCGGGGGCAGAGCTATGGCTACACCTTC. The full variable domain, rest sourced from reference TRBV30 and TRBJ1-2, is SQTIHQWPATLVQPVGSPLSLECTVEGTSNPNLYWYRQAAGRGLQLLFYSVGIGQISSEVPQNLSASRPQDRQFILSSKKLLLSDSGFYLCAWSVRGQSYGYTFGSGTRLTVV.

V usage is TRBV6-6 and J usage is TRBJ1-2, with TRBD1 identical over 7 bases. The CDR3 is 13 residues long. CDR1 MNHNY and CDR2 SVGAGI come from the germline V gene (reference sequence). V lost 6 bases and J lost 4; bases outside the gene matches: 5. The DNA for the CDR3 is TGTGCCAGCAGCCCGACAGGGCCCTATGGCTACACCTTC. It specifies CASSPTGPYGYTF.

This chain links TRBV2 with TRBJ2-5, with no clear D. The germline CDR1 and CDR2 sequences are SNHLY and FYNNEI. The CDR3 totals 11 residues. V shed 6 bases and J shed 5 bases, with 7 bases lying between them. The CDR3 DNA reads TGTGCCAGCAGAGAGAGGGAGACCCAGTACTTC. The encoded protein is CASRERETQYF.

V usage is TRBV7-2 and J usage is TRBJ2-3; D might be TRBD1 (6 bases). The CDR3 totals 16 residues. Germline CDR1 is SGHTA and CDR2 is FQGNSA. Trimming shortened V by 5 bases and J by 0 bases, and 15 bases separated the two germline ends. The CDR3 here is CASSLNRVASTDTQYF. CDR3 nucleotides: TGTGCCAGCAGCCTAAACAGGGTTGCTAGCACAGATACGCAGTATTTT.

This CDR3 reads CAISGLAGGPGPDTQYF. The CDR3 nucleotides are TGTGCCATCAGTGGACTAGCGGGGGGGCCTGGCCCAGATACGCAGTATTTT. The rearrangement joins TRBV10-3 to TRBJ2-3; 14 positions match TRBD2. J was trimmed by 4 bases and V by 4 bases; bases with no gene match: 7. Per the germline V gene, CDR1 is ENHRY and CDR2 is SYGVKD. This CDR3 has 17 amino acids.

The genes are TRBV5-6 and TRBJ2-3; TRBD2 aligns across 12 bases. The germline gives CDR1 SGHDT, CDR2 YYEEEE. The CDR3 covers 18 residues. After removal of 4 bases from V and 3 bases from J, the junction contained 12 bases not matched to a gene. CDR3 sequence: CASSRSPSGGARTDTQYF. The CDR3 DNA sequence: TGTGCCAGCAGCCGGAGCCCTAGCGGGGGGGCTCGGACAGATACGCAGTATTTT.

This chain joins TRBV6-1 and TRBJ2-5; a weak D match, TRBD2 (5 bases). CDR1 and CDR2 from the germline V gene are MNHNS and SASEGT. CDR3 length equals 15 residues. Between the trimmed V and J ends, which lost 7 bases and 2 bases, there was a span of 17 bases. The CDR3 spells CASMAGTYGQETQYF. The CDR3 DNA follows: TGTGCCAGCATGGCGGGCACGTACGGGCAAGAGACCCAGTACTTC.

CDR3 DNA sequence: TGTGCCAGCAGTCAGATCCAGGATCCCGAGGATGGCTACACCTTC. This translates into CASSQIQDPEDGYTF. V and J are TRBV6-2 or TRBV6-3 and TRBJ1-2; D not resolved. Germline CDR1 and CDR2: MNHEY and SVGEGT. Trimming took off 5 bases at V and 6 bases at J, with 19 bases between the two ends. The CDR3 is 15 amino acids.

The V gene is TRBV5-4, the J gene TRBJ1-3; 7 positions match TRBD1. With V trimmed by 4 bases and J by 0 bases, 7 bases remained unmatched. Germline CDR1 is SGHNT and CDR2 is YYREEE (reference sequence). This CDR3 has 16 amino acids. The CDR3 coding sequence is TGTGCCAGCAGCGTAGCAGGGGGGCTCTCTGGAAACACCATATATTTT. Its protein product is CASSVAGGLSGNTIYF.

This chain joins TRBV15 and TRBJ2-7; 9 positions agree with TRBD1. Looked up from germline, CDR1 is LNHNV and CDR2 is YYDKDF (reference sequence). This CDR3 comprises 15 residues. Unmatched junction bases numbered 3, after V lost 0 bases and J lost 3 bases. This CDR3 is CATSRDPGQGYEQYF. The DNA for the CDR3 is TGTGCCACCAGCAGAGATCCGGGACAGGGCTACGAGCAGTACTTC.

This chain uses TRBV4-3 with TRBJ2-2; 9 bases agree with TRBD1. There are 17 residues in the CDR3. The V segment lost 0 bases and the J segment 6 bases; nucleotides outside the gene matches: 8. Germline values: CDR1 LGHNA, CDR2 YSLEER. CDR3 residues: CASSQELGTGLAGELFF. CDR3 nucleotide sequence: TGCGCCAGCAGCCAAGAACTCGGGACAGGGCTTGCCGGGGAGCTGTTTTTT.

The chain employs TRBV27 and TRBJ2-7; 7 bases map to TRBD2. V dropped 2 bases and J dropped 3; count of bases not matched to a gene: 1. CDR1 and CDR2 from the germline V gene are MNHEY and SMNVEV (reference sequence). This CDR3 comprises 13 residues. CDR3 bases: TGTGCCAGCAGTTTAACTAGCGTCTACGAGCAGTACTTC. Translating it yields CASSLTSVYEQYF.

V usage is TRBV5-1 and J usage is TRBJ2-3, with a possible D match to TRBD2 (6 bases). Germline lookup yields CDR1 SGHRS and CDR2 YFSETQ. CDR3 length: 16 residues. Trimming removed 2 bases at V and 8 bases at J, with 21 bases between. CDR3 DNA: TGCGCCAGCAGCTTCGATCCGGGGGTCCTGGGGGGTACGCAGTATTTT. Protein sequence: CASSFDPGVLGGTQYF. The whole variable domain, filled in from reference TRBV5-1 and TRBJ2-3, reads KAGVTQTPRYLIKTRGQQVTLSCSPISGHRSVSWYQQTPGQGLQFLFEYFSETQRNKGNFPGRFSGRQFSNSRSEMNVSTLELGDSALYLCASSFDPGVLGGTQYFGPGTRLTVL.

As to this clone: Other DNA sequences within the sample encode an identical CDR3. The rearrangement joins TRBV6-4 to TRBJ2-3, with TRBD2 matching 8 bases. This CDR3 has 16 amino acids. Trimming cost V 0 bases and J 0 bases; bases outside gene matches: 2. Germline V lookup: CDR1 MRHNA, CDR2 SNTAGT. The CDR3 protein is CASSDSGGGSTDTQYF. CDR3 coding DNA: TGTGCCAGCAGTGACTCCGGCGGGGGGAGCACAGATACGCAGTATTTT.